These 5 T cell receptor beta chains were sequenced from one sample in a study of regulatory T cells in long-lasting Graves disease. The time point here: persistent/refractory GD, antithyroid drugs over 5 years with positive TRAb. The TCR library was made from RNA extracted from PBMCs. HTBI primers from iRepertoire and Arm-PCR of CDR3 regions yielded the TCR beta libraries. TCRdb reprocessed the multiplex PCR reads with MiXCR, giving one entry per CDR3 protein. Among 310,000 or so distinct CDR3 sequences, less than 20% were seen once, and the ten largest hold over 25%. The sequences come from peripheral blood mononuclear cells (PBMCs), collected when the disease was refractory, from a patient treated with antithyroid drugs. These receptors all stem from a female donor with Graves disease.

This clonotype has a count of ten or more. The J gene is TRBJ1-6, the V gene TRBV12-3 or TRBV12-4, with D maybe TRBD1 (5 bases). The V and J ends lost 6 bases and 5 bases respectively, with 14 bases between them. The CDR3 totals 15 residues. Written as DNA, the CDR3 is TGTGCCAGCAGCTTGTCACTAGGGGATAATTCACCCCTCCACTTT. Translated, it gives CASSLSLGDNSPLHF.

In its sample, this clonotype was seen many times. This chain links TRBV2 with TRBJ1-5; 9 bases match TRBD1. The CDR3 totals 17 residues. CDR1 is SNHLY and CDR2 is FYNNEI in the germline V gene. J gave up 3 bases and V 5 bases, and 11 bases lay outside the gene matches. The CDR3 nucleotides are TGTGCCAGCAGTCCCGCCGCCGGGACAGGGTCCAATCAGCCCCAGCATTTT. It specifies CASSPAAGTGSNQPQHF.

This clonotype showed up many times. The chain combines TRBV27 with TRBJ2-7; 7 nucleotides match TRBD1. CDR1 and CDR2 (germline): MNHEY, SMNVEV (reference sequence). This CDR3 has 17 amino acids. After removal of 5 bases from V and 3 bases from J, the junction contained 16 bases not matched to a gene. The CDR3 nucleotides read TGTGCCAGCAGTCCGCTACGAGACAGGGCAGGAAGCTACGAGCAGTACTTC. Its translation is CASSPLRDRAGSYEQYF.

The chain is built from TRBV6-1 and TRBJ1-2, with D perhaps matching TRBD1 (5 bases). The CDR3 runs to 14 residues. Per germline, CDR1 MNHNS and CDR2 SASEGT. V was pared by 7 bases and J by 3 bases, with 15 bases between. The CDR3 DNA reads TGTGCCAGCAACCCCGACAGAGTCTACTATGGCTACACCTTC. Protein: CASNPDRVYYGYTF.

This clonotype was detected only a few times. The V and J genes are TRBV19 and TRBJ1-5; 8 nucleotides match TRBD1. Germline CDR1 reads LNHDA; CDR2 reads SQIVND (reference sequence). This CDR3 is built from 16 residues. V was pared by 5 bases and J by 4 bases, with 10 bases of the junction left unmatched. DNA for the CDR3: TGTGCCAGTAGTCGTTTCGGACAGGGCCGGAATCAGCCCCAGCATTTT. Its translation: CASSRFGQGRNQPQHF.